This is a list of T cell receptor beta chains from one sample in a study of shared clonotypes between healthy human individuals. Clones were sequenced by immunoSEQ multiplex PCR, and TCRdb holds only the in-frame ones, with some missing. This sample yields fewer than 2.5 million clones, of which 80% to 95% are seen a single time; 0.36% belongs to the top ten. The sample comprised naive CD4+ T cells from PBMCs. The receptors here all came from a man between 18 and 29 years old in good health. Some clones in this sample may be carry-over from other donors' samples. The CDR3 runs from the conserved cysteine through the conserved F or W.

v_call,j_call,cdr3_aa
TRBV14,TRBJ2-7,CARTWGGRSYEQYF
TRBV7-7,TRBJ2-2,CASSQQGANTGELFF
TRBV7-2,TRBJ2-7,CASSLVGGTKSYEQYF
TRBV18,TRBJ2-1,CASSPSGREAIYNEQFF
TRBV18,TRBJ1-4,CASRRQGDNEKLFF
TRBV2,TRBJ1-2,CASSIDSSSYGYTF
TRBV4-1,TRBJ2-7,CASSQVGPYEQYF
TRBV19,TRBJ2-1,CASSMLDGLNEQFF
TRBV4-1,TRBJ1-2,CASSQVVQVGYTF
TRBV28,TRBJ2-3,CASSSRAGHGTDTQYF
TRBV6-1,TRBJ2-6,CASSAPLFTGANVLTF
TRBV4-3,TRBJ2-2,CASSQRKVAAGELFF
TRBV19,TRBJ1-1,CASSNPGNTEAFF
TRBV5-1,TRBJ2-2,CASSLRTNTGELFF
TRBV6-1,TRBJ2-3,CASSEPAGAPPDTQYF
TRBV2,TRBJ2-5,CASSLTRGRARTQYF
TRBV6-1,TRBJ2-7,CASSPRPDRKYF
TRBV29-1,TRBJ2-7,CSVEMTGLLEQYF
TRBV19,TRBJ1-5,CASRTGAASPFQPQHF
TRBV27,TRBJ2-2,CASSLEPLQRELFF
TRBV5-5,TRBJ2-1,CASSYWDSRTYNEQFF
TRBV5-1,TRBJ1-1,CASSYRDPVTEAFF
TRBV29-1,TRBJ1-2,CSVGKVLNYGYTF
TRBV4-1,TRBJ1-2,CASSAPGARDYGYTF
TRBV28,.,CASSLTGNSYEQYF
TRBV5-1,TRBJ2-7,CASSPGRVGGEQYF
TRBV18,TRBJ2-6,CASSQGTGNSGANVLTF
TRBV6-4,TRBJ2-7,CASSLRTPHYEQYF
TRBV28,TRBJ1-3,CASRPGTGSSTLSSGNTIYF
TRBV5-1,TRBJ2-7,CASSSDMTSYEQYF
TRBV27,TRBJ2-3,CASKMQAGRTDTQYF
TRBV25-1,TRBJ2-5,CASSDPIRVAGNQETQYF
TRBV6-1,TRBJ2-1,CASSESGIGYNEQFF
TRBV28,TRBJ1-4,CASSVLVGEVPKLFF
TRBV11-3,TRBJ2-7,CASSLTQGAGAYEQYF
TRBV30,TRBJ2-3,CAWSGLASTDTQYF
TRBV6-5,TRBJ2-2,CASRSTGELFF
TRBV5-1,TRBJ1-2,CASSLGRDGYTF
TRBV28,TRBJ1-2,CATTDLNYGYTF
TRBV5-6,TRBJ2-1,CASSLVGRHNEQFF
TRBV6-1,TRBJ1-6,CASSELGSSYNSPLHF
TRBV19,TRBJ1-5,CASSIAGGGQPQHF
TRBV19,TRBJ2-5,CASSPGRQGHRETQYF
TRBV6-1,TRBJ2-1,CASRVRLAGNEQFF
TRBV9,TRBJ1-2,CASSAGQAANYGYTF
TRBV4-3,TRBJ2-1,CASSLSGTSGSRGSYNEQFF
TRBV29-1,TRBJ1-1,CSVESAASMNTEAFF
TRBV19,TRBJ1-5,CASSNSLWGGRDQPQHF
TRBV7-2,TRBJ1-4,CASSLDRDGEKLFF
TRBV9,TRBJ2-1,CASSVEGATGASYNEQFF
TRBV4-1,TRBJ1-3,CASSQEDLFYSGNTIYF
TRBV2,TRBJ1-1,CAGGRLNTEAFF
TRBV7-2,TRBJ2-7,CASSLMRTGGVHEQYF
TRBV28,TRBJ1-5,CASSFVRDNQPQHF